The 7 T cell receptor beta chains below come from one sample, sequenced in a study of early T cells in non-severe SARS-CoV-2 infection. MiXCR was run by TCRdb on the 5' RACE reads, yielding one entry per CDR3 protein. The table records tens of thousands of distinct CDR3 sequences, less than 8.5% of them present only once. The sequenced material came from whole blood. These receptors originate from an adult who was a healthcare worker with PCR-confirmed SARS-CoV-2 infection or an uninfected control (not recorded which).

This clonotype came up many times. The chain joins TRBV11-3 to TRBJ2-3; 8 bases agree with TRBD2. The V segment lost 5 bases and the J segment 2 bases; nucleotides outside the gene matches: 3. This CDR3 is built from 14 residues. Germline V gene lookup returns CDR1 SGHNT and CDR2 YENEEA. CDR3 sequence: CASSRGGHTDTQYF. For the CDR3, the DNA is TGTGCCAGCAGCCGGGGGGGCCACACAGATACGCAGTATTTT.

This chain links TRBV4-1 with TRBJ2-1, with D tentatively TRBD2 (6 bases). Germline V lookup: CDR1 MGHRA, CDR2 YSYEKL. This CDR3 has 13 amino acids. Between the trimmed V and J ends, which lost 4 bases and 7 bases, there was a span of 11 bases. CDR3: CASSPLASNEQFF. The CDR3 DNA reads as TGCGCCAGCAGCCCACTAGCCAGTAATGAGCAGTTCTTC.

A word on this clonotype: At one end the junction does not follow the germline gene, possibly because of a read error. The chain combines TRBV12-3 or TRBV12-4 with TRBJ2-7; 9 bases are a match to TRBD2. There are 13 residues in the CDR3. The CDR3 loop reads CASRLAGVYEQYF. CDR3 DNA sequence: TGTGCCAGCAGATTAGCGGGAGTCTACGAGCAGTACTTC.

This clonotype was counted at least ten times. This chain links TRBV12-3 or TRBV12-4 with TRBJ1-5; TRBD1 aligns across 9 bases. Trimming removed 5 bases from V and 4 bases from J; junction bases left unmatched: 3. This CDR3 region has 14 residues. CDR3 sequence (DNA): TGTGCCAGCAGTCCGACAGGGGGGAATCAGCCCCAGCATTTT. Protein sequence: CASSPTGGNQPQHF.

In its sample, this clonotype is medium-sized. This rearrangement joins TRBV20-1 to TRBJ2-1; 10 bases fit TRBD2. Germline CDR1 DFQATT, CDR2 SNEGSKA (reference sequence). This CDR3 has 14 residues. Trimming cost V 3 bases and J 6 bases; bases outside gene matches: 5. As DNA, the CDR3 is TGCAGTGCTAGCGGGACTAGCGAAACCAATGAGCAGTTCTTC. It translates to CSASGTSETNEQFF.

This clonotype was counted a few times. The rearrangement uses TRBV7-9 and TRBJ1-1, with unresolved D. The V end was cut by 1 base, the J end by 6 bases, with 6 bases between. The CDR3 sequence is 12 residues long. Germline V gene sequence: CDR1 SEHNR, CDR2 FQNEAQ (reference sequence). CDR3 amino acids: CASSLGGAEAFF. Written as DNA, the CDR3 is TGTGCCAGCAGCTTAGGCGGGGCTGAAGCTTTCTTT.

This clonotype was counted ten times or more. At one end, the junction sequence differs from germline, possibly due to a read error. The chain is built from TRBV6-1 and TRBJ1-4; 10 positions agree with TRBD1. Germline CDR1 reads MNHNS; CDR2 reads SASEGT. The CDR3 is made up of 13 amino acids. CDR3: CASCRTGGEKLFF. Written as DNA, the CDR3 is TGTGCCAGCTGTCGGACAGGGGGTGAGAAACTTTTTTTT.